Listed here are 16 T cell receptor beta chains from one sample, sequenced in a study of T cell responses to AZD1222 COVID-19 vaccine. The data were produced by immunoSEQ multiplex PCR, yet TCRdb's version contains in-frame clones alone and is incomplete. Here the sample spans approximately 140,000 clones, 85% to 95% being singletons. This sample comprised peripheral blood, obtained on day 0 of AZD1222 vaccination. The receptors were sampled from an adult in good health.

This chain connects TRBV5-4 to TRBJ2-1, with 10 bases that match TRBD2. Germline-derived CDR1 and CDR2 are SGHNT and YYREEE (reference sequence). The CDR3 runs to 18 residues. Losses at the gene ends were 6 bases for V and 5 bases for J; bases not matched to a gene: 17. DNA for the CDR3: TGTGCCAGCACCCTGCTGCGGGCTAGCGGGAGAACTAACAATGAGCAGTTCTTC. Translating gives CASTLLRASGRTNNEQFF.

This clone was observed a handful of times. This chain links TRBV6-4 with TRBJ2-3, with TRBD1 matching over 7 bases. Germline V lookup: CDR1 MRHNA, CDR2 SNTAGT. CDR3 size: 15 residues. V gave up 2 bases and J gave up 2 bases; unmatched junction bases: 4. This CDR3 is CASSDTGQPTDTQYF. Here the CDR3 DNA reads TGTGCCAGCAGTGACACGGGACAGCCCACAGATACGCAGTATTTT.

This chain joins TRBV5-6 and TRBJ2-1, with TRBD2 matching over 9 bases. Germline V gene data show CDR1 as SGHDT and CDR2 as YYEEEE. With 7 bases clipped from V and 2 bases from J, the junction kept 7 bases outside the gene matches. The CDR3 is made up of 15 amino acids. The DNA for the CDR3 is TGTGCCAGCTTTTATGCGGGAGGGCCCTACAATGAGCAGTTCTTC. Its translation: CASFYAGGPYNEQFF.

The chain recombines TRBV3-1 (or the pseudogene TRBV3-2) with TRBJ1-6, with TRBD1 matching over 8 bases. V was pared by 3 bases and J by 4 bases, with 8 bases of the junction left unmatched. CDR3 size: 17 residues. Germline CDR1 is LGHDT and CDR2 is YNNKEL (reference sequence). The CDR3 is CASSHGSGQDYNSPLHF. The DNA of the CDR3 is TGTGCCAGCAGCCATGGGTCGGGACAGGATTATAATTCACCCCTCCACTTT.

This rearrangement joins TRBV29-1 to TRBJ2-3, with TRBD2 matching 10 bases. J gave up 3 bases and V 4 bases, and 10 bases lay outside the gene matches. CDR3 length equals 16 residues. Germline assignment: CDR1 SQVTM and CDR2 ANQGSEA. The CDR3 coding sequence is TGCAGCGTTGTTTGGGAGCTAGCGGGAGTAACAGATACGCAGTATTTT. Its translation is CSVVWELAGVTDTQYF.

The chain couples TRBV28 to TRBJ1-6; D perhaps matches TRBD1 (6 bases). Trimming removed 5 bases from V and 17 bases from J, with 16 bases in between. This CDR3 is built from 12 residues. Per germline, CDR1 MDHEN and CDR2 SYDVKM. The CDR3 DNA sequence: TGTGCCAGCAGTGTACAGGGCTTTTCAGTCCACTTT. Translating gives CASSVQGFSVHF.

This chain connects TRBV24-1 to TRBJ1-2; D gene uncertain. From germline, CDR1 is KGHDR and CDR2 SFDVKD. With 3 bases removed from V and 7 bases from J, the gap between germline ends came to 8 bases. The CDR3 sequence is 12 residues long. The CDR3 reads CATSDPQAGYTF. The CDR3 nucleotides read TGTGCCACCAGTGATCCGCAGGCTGGCTACACCTTC.

The genes are TRBV7-8 and TRBJ2-7, with D tentatively TRBD2 (6 bases). With 5 bases removed from V and 0 bases from J, the gap between germline ends came to 17 bases. This CDR3 is 16 amino acids long. Per the germline V gene, CDR1 is SGHVS and CDR2 is FQNEAQ. The chain's CDR3 is CASSRILAISSYEQYV. CDR3 in DNA: TGTGCCAGCAGCCGAATACTAGCAATAAGCTCCTACGAGCAGTACGTC.

This clone was counted once. V and J are TRBV9 and TRBJ1-2; D gene unclear. Germline CDR1 reads SGDLS; CDR2 reads YYNGEE. This CDR3 has 18 amino acids. V was shortened by 0 bases and J by 6 bases, with 24 bases between the two germline ends. The CDR3, as DNA: TGTGCCAGCAGCGTAGGAGCCCTGTTACGGACGGGGAGGGATGGCTACACCTTC. It yields the protein CASSVGALLRTGRDGYTF.

The CDR3 region is CASSFLAGSTYNEQFF. CDR3 DNA sequence: TGCGCCAGCAGCTTTCTAGCGGGGTCCACCTACAATGAGCAGTTCTTC. The chain carries TRBV5-1 and TRBJ2-1, with TRBD2 identical over 9 bases. The length of the CDR3 is 16 residues. Germline V CDR1 and CDR2: SGHRS, YFSETQ. Losses at the gene ends were 2 bases for V and 2 bases for J; bases not matched to a gene: 5. Variable domain in full (rest from reference TRBV5-1 and TRBJ2-1): KAGVTQTPRYLIKTRGQQVTLSCSPISGHRSVSWYQQTPGQGLQFLFEYFSETQRNKGNFPGRFSGRQFSNSRSEMNVSTLELGDSALYLCASSFLAGSTYNEQFFGPGTRLTVL.

The V call is TRBV6-5, the J call TRBJ1-3; TRBD1 might be the D (5 bases). Germline loops: CDR1 MNHEY, CDR2 SVGAGI. V lost 8 bases and J lost 4, with 15 bases in between. The CDR3 loop spans 14 amino acids. For the CDR3, the DNA is TGTGCCAGCGCGGGGGACTCGGAAGGAAACACCATATATTTT. Translation gives CASAGDSEGNTIYF.

The chain carries TRBV20-1 and TRBJ2-4; tentatively, D is TRBD1 (6 bases). Germline loops: CDR1 DFQATT, CDR2 SNEGSKA (reference sequence). V was clipped by 0 bases and J by 15 bases, with 12 bases between them. This CDR3 contains 11 residues. The CDR3 bases are TGCAGTGCTAGAGAGGGGGCGACAAGGTACTTC. Its protein product is CSAREGATRYF.

V is TRBV11-1 and J is TRBJ1-1; no definite D call. This CDR3 has 15 residues. V dropped 6 bases and J dropped 5 bases, with 19 bases sitting between them. Germline CDR1 is SGHAT and CDR2 is FQDESV (reference sequence). The CDR3 DNA reads TGTGCCAGCAGGTTCAGTGAACTCGTGGGAACTGAAGCTTTCTTT. This gives the protein CASRFSELVGTEAFF. Complete variable domain (other parts from reference TRBV11-1 and TRBJ1-1): EAEVAQSPRYKITEKSQAVAFWCDPISGHATLYWYRQILGQGPELLVQFQDESVVDDSQLPKDRFSAERLKGVDSTLKIQPAELGDSAMYLCASRFSELVGTEAFFGQGTRLTVV.

This chain connects TRBV5-1 to TRBJ2-2, with D possibly being TRBD2 (6 bases). The CDR3 has 16 residues. The germline V gene has CDR1 SGHRS and CDR2 YFSETQ. Trimming cost V 1 base and J 0 bases, with 10 bases left between them. The CDR3 here is CASSLRGGANTGELFF. The CDR3, as DNA: TGCGCCAGCAGCTTGAGGGGCGGGGCGAACACCGGGGAGCTGTTTTTT.

The V gene is TRBV13, the J gene TRBJ1-1; possibly TRBD1 for D (6 bases). Trimming took off 4 bases at V and 0 bases at J, with 12 bases between the two ends. Germline lookup yields CDR1 PRHDT and CDR2 FYEKMQ (reference sequence). CDR3 length equals 15 residues. CDR3 in amino acids: CASSSGGRMNTEAFF. The CDR3, as DNA: TGTGCCAGCAGCTCGGGGGGGCGCATGAACACTGAAGCTTTCTTT. The full variable domain, completed using reference TRBV13 and TRBJ1-1, is AAGVIQSPRHLIKEKRETATLKCYPIPRHDTVYWYQQGPGQDPQFLISFYEKMQSDKGSIPDRFSAQQFSDYHSELNMSSLELGDSALYFCASSSGGRMNTEAFFGQGTRLTVV.

This rearrangement joins TRBV19 to TRBJ2-3; TRBD2 agrees at 8 bases. The CDR3 totals 15 residues. The germline V gene has CDR1 LNHDA and CDR2 SQIVND (reference sequence). After removal of 5 bases from V and 1 base from J, the junction contained 5 bases not matched to a gene. As DNA, the CDR3 is TGTGCCAGTAGTGCCACTAGCGGCGGCACAGATACGCAGTATTTT. It is translated as CASSATSGGTDTQYF.